This T cell receptor beta chain was obtained from a study of blood T cell repertoires in COVID-19 (dated by TCRdb to the early 2020s). The study in broad terms: Samples covering the acute and convalescent phases of COVID-19 were provided by collaborators in the United States, Italy and Spain. Where HLA class I and class II types were available, the types were taken from metadata supplied by the sample provider, not from assay-based typing. The dataset comprised deeply sampled blood TCRbeta repertoires from subjects exposed to, actively infected with, or recovered from COVID-19. The prospective study material was composed of cDNA or gDNA derived from T cells, B-cell-depleted T cells, or PBMCs. Samples were obtained from the ongoing ImmuneRACE study (first 160 participants) and from 1,254 subjects provided by 6 global collaborators. The repertoires were released in a freely available public database meant as a resource for research on the immune response to SARS-CoV-2. The sample metadata nearly always contained a de-identified subject ID, COVID-19 status, age in years and sex. What the work shows at the level of the full study, not this receptor alone: The quantity of clinical and demographic metadata differed by source and by participant and was supplied without curation.

A note on this clone: No cognate antigen has been identified for it. No qualities accompany the bases; no much larger clone lies one base away.

Its CDR3 holds 14 amino acids, cysteine through phenylalanine. Kept here is only the CDR3 DNA, which spans 42 bases and is read in frame from base 1. CDR1 and CDR2 (LGHDT, YNNKEL) derive from the germline V gene (reference sequence). The V end gives up 4 bases and the J end 7 bases, leaving 8 bases in the junction not matched to a gene. TCRbeta CDR3 regions were amplified from genomic DNA using the immunoSEQ Assay, a bias-controlled multiplex PCR. Per the original workflow: The number of nucleated cells in each sample was estimated by amplification of reference gene primers within the assay. Sequence reads were collapsed and filtered to measure the absolute abundance of every unique TCRbeta CDR3 rearrangement. For each sample, productive Simpson clonality was calculated as the square root of Simpson's diversity index over productive rearrangements. In its TCRdb copy, this immuneACCESS table keeps in-frame sequences only and misses some clones. Where compared with another copy, unresolved V genes explain less than half of these, and the others have no known cause. V, J and clone size were drawn from that table, and D and trimming were deduced from the DNA. This sample lists under 150,000 clones; about 88% were detected once. 8.4% of the sample is held by the ten biggest clonotypes.

Another Seattle source contributed samples from volunteer blood donors who had recovered from COVID-19. Each collaborating institution followed its own protocols to collect whole blood in K2EDTA tubes. Collaborator samples were shipped for TCRbeta analysis as frozen whole blood, isolated PBMCs, or DNA extracted from either sample type. This TCR derives from a woman aged 70-85 years who had recovered from COVID-19. Sequencing was carried out using peripheral blood. This receptor chain uses TRBV3-1 (or the pseudogene TRBV3-2) and TRBJ2-7, with TRBD2 matching 9 junction bases. The bases read TGTGCCAGCAGCCCGACTAGCGGTCCCCTTGAGCAGTACTTC. This is translated as CASSPTSGPLEQYF.